This TCR beta chain was obtained from a study of OX40 agonist ivuxolimab in advanced cancers. Study details: The dose-escalation cohort was over 65% male, with a mean age of approximately 61 years, ranging about 23 to 90. Of the participants, under 50% had some prior anti-PD-1, anti-PD-L1 or anti-CTLA-4 therapy, which was allowed.

This clone was found a few times. The antigen remains undetermined. Profiling relied on immunoSEQ multiplex PCR, and the TCRdb table lists in-frame clones only, not all of them. Of about 83,000 clones in the sample, 65% to 90% are singletons; the top ten hold 0.65% to 0.8%. V trimming: 1 base; J trimming: 6 bases; junction bases outside the gene matches: 8. CDR3 length: 18 residues. Per germline, CDR1 SGHVS and CDR2 FNYEAQ. General study results and limits: Circulating CD4+ and CD8+ T cells showed clonal expansion by week 6 at 0.1 to 3.0 mg/kg.

The chain recombines TRBV7-6 with TRBJ2-2; 13 bases agree with TRBD2. The source material was CD4+ or CD8+ T cells sorted from blood, sampled in a trial of the OX40 agonist ivuxolimab. This sequence originates from an adult with an advanced solid tumor such as melanoma, head and neck, liver or kidney cancer. The CDR3 nucleotides read TGTGCCAGCAGCTTAGTGGCGCCGGGACTAGCGGGGTCCGGGGAGCTGTTTTTT. This gives the protein CASSLVAPGLAGSGELFF. The full variable domain, completed using reference TRBV7-6 and TRBJ2-2, is GAGVSQSPRYKVTKRGQDVALRCDPISGHVSLYWYRQALGQGPEFLTYFNYEAQQDKSGLPNDRFSAERPEGSISTLTIQRTEQRDSAMYRCASSLVAPGLAGSGELFFGEGSRLTVL.